The entry below gives a single T cell receptor (beta chain) sequence along with its context. The target of this receptor is not known. Qualities for individual bases were not recorded, and no much larger clone is one base off. Instrument used: Illumina NovaSeq 6000. cDNA libraries for TCRalpha and TCRbeta were prepared by 5'RACE using constant-segment primers, with sample barcodes and unique molecular identifiers added. RNA was extracted from every sample with Trizol reagent. The libraries were amplified in two PCR steps, and the second step added a second sample barcode and Illumina TruSeq adapters. The libraries were sequenced on an Illumina NovaSeq using 2 x 150 bp paired-end reads. Per the authors' processing: Demultiplexing of reads and collapsing into UMI-guided consensus sequences were performed with migec v1.2.7. Using mixcr v2.1.11, the UMI consensuses were aligned to TRA and TRB V and J templates and assembled into clonotypes. A clonotype was counted as expanded or contracted only when both edgeR and NoisET called the clonotype significant, with the noise models trained on biological replicates. For edgeR calls, the cutoffs were a false discovery rate-adjusted p below 0.01 and a log2 fold-change threshold of 1. PCA with hierarchical clustering of max-normalized trajectories of the 1000 most abundant clonotypes was used as exploratory dynamics analysis. The CD4 or CD8 phenotype of responding clones was assigned using the separately sequenced CD4+ and CD8+ repertoires. The public reads were quality trimmed at Q25 with fastp and then assembled into clones with MiXCR by TCRdb, keeping productive beta chains. Each entry merges the rows of one CDR3 protein and shows their most common DNA and genes. TCRdb, not the authors, supplied the V and J calls. The sample table contains about 620,000 distinct CDR3 sequences; only one count was recorded for roughly 18% of them. Of the sample, 9.5% to 15% falls within the top ten clones.

The V and J ends are trimmed by 0 bases and 2 bases, leaving 18 bases between them. The germline V gene encodes CDR1 MGHRA and CDR2 YSYEKL. The CDR3 spans 18 residues, from the cysteine through the phenylalanine. The only DNA kept is the CDR3, 54 bases in frame from the first base. The data derive from a study of T-cell memory formation after mild COVID-19 (dated by TCRdb to the early 2020s). For the wider study: Most TCR sequence clusters were specific to one of the two donors. T-cell clones expanding and contracting after mild COVID-19 in two donors were tracked by longitudinal TCRalpha and TCRbeta repertoire sequencing. Two young, previously healthy adult volunteers made up the cohort, one male and one female. Points the paper makes about the study in general: The study included only a couple of mild cases, and larger cohorts that include severe cases with pre-infection samples were judged to be necessary. Contracting CD4+ clones appeared mostly in the CM and EM memory subsets, whereas CD8+ clones were enriched in EMRA. Some responding clones were found in pre-infection memory, which suggests that pre-existing cross-reactive memory T cells took part in the SARS-CoV-2 response. The second-wave clones that peaked on day 37 were not confirmed to be SARS-CoV-2 specific. Clones contracting from day 15 to 85 had balanced CD4/CD8 phenotypes, while a second wave expanding from day 15 to 37 was biased towards CD4+.

Ficoll-Paque density gradient centrifugation was used to isolate PBMCs. The V gene is TRBV4-1 and the J gene is TRBJ2-3; the D segment could be TRBD2, given 5 matching bases. Specimen: PBMCs or a T cell subset sorted from them (not recorded which). This receptor was obtained from an adult woman who had mild COVID-19 (a few samples of this study predate the infection). The sample titles of this study are shuffled in the database, so cell type and time point are left out; the donor was told from shared clones. The CDR3 region reads CASSQDNTSPWTTDTQYF. The bases read TGCGCCAGCAGCCAAGATAATACTAGTCCCTGGACCACAGATACGCAGTATTTT.